This T cell receptor beta chain was retrieved from a study of cytomegalovirus exposure and HLA in healthy donors. The PCR contained 60 Vbeta and 13 Jbeta primers. In the study's own analysis: Later analysis identified around 85 million unique TCR beta chains, 8.5 million to 13 million shared. Libraries were prepared by immunoSEQ multiplex PCR; TCRdb keeps only in-frame clonotypes and omits some of them. That table gives V, J and clone size, and the DNA gave D and trimming. The repertoire includes some 120,000 clones, 74% of them detected once, and 5.8% sits in the top ten. The study, taken as a whole, reports: Researchers reported in a later analysis that common viral pathogens appeared linked to several top clusters.

The length of the CDR3 is 16 residues. CDR1 and CDR2 (germline): SEHNR, FQNEAQ (reference sequence). V lost 1 base and J lost 3, with 13 bases in between. As concerns this clone: What it recognizes is unknown.

Sequenced input: PBMCs. This clonotype was obtained from a woman in her fifties or sixties in good health and CMV-seropositive. V gene TRBV7-9 combines with J gene TRBJ1-3; D possibly corresponds to TRBD1 (5 bases). This CDR3 reads CASSLESRVIGNTIYF. The CDR3 DNA reads as TGTGCCAGCAGCTTAGAATCCAGGGTGATTGGAAACACCATATATTTT.